Sequencing of this TCR beta chain was carried out in a study of T cells in Graves' hyperthyroidism and ophthalmopathy. The CDR3 spans 17 residues. CDR1 is SGHNT, CDR2 YENEEA, per germline. V lost 5 bases and J lost 4; bases outside the gene matches: 7. This clonotype was counted many times. Amplification yielded TCR beta CDR3 regions, with RNA transcripts as the source. During a first-round RT-PCR of the TCR CDR3, the HTBI primer set was used. TCRdb called the multiplex PCR reads again in MiXCR, with one record for every CDR3 protein. The sample has about 600,000 distinct CDR3 sequences, approximately 15% seen once.

The source of this sequence is a woman aged 18-29 years with Graves' ophthalmopathy. This chain connects TRBV11-3 to TRBJ2-6; 11 bases agree with TRBD1. Sequencing was carried out using blood. The CDR3 sequence: CASSGRTGGDGANVLTF. In DNA form, the CDR3 reads TGTGCCAGCAGCGGGCGGACAGGGGGCGACGGGGCCAACGTCCTGACTTTC.